One and the same sample provided the 22 T cell receptor beta chains below, sequenced in a study of shared clonotypes between healthy human individuals. CD45RO-negative, CCR7-selected cells formed the naive CD8 fraction, which excluded terminally differentiated effector memory CD45RA+ cells. Only in-frame clones appear in the TCRdb table, and some are missing; sequencing was by immunoSEQ multiplex PCR. Of about 1,800,000 clones listed, about 94% are singletons. The material sequenced was naive CD8+ T cells sorted from blood. These receptors were collected from a young man in good health.

The chain links TRBV5-6 to TRBJ2-1; D is possibly TRBD1 (5 bases). V shed 2 bases and J shed 6 bases, with 15 bases lying between them. In germline, CDR1 is SGHDT, CDR2 YYEEEE. The CDR3 has 15 amino acids. In nucleotides, the CDR3 is TGTGCCAGCAGCTTCGGACAAGCCGACCTCAATGAGCAGTTCTTC. This codes for CASSFGQADLNEQFF.

CDR3 residues: CASYRGGYTF. Written as DNA, the CDR3 is TGTGCCAGCTACAGGGGAGGCTACACCTTC. This sequence joins TRBV2 and TRBJ1-2, with TRBD1 matching over 7 bases. The CDR3 length is 10 residues. Looked up from germline, CDR1 is SNHLY and CDR2 is FYNNEI. Losses at the gene ends were 8 bases for V and 8 bases for J; bases not matched to a gene: 2. The variable domain in full, with the rest retrieved from reference TRBV2 and TRBJ1-2, is EPEVTQTPSHQVTQMGQEVILRCVPISNHLYFYWYRQILGQKVEFLVSFYNNEISEKSEIFDDQFSVERPDGSNFTLKIRSTKLEDSAMYFCASYRGGYTFGSGTRLTVV.

Notes on this clone: This sample also contains other DNA sequences that code for the same CDR3. The rearrangement links TRBV30 to TRBJ2-1; D ambiguous. V was clipped by 0 bases and J by 7 bases, with 4 bases between them. The CDR3 loop spans 11 amino acids. Germline V gives CDR1 GTSNPN, CDR2 SVGIG (reference sequence). CDR3 DNA sequence: TGTGCCTGGAGTGTAGGTAATGAGCAGTTCTTC. Its protein is CAWSVGNEQFF.

This chain uses TRBV5-4 with TRBJ2-3, with D perhaps matching TRBD1 or TRBD2 (5 bases each). The CDR3 spans 12 residues. Germline V gene data show CDR1 as SGHNT and CDR2 as YYREEE (reference sequence). Trimming left V 3 bases short and J 6 bases short, with 8 bases between. CDR3 DNA sequence: TGTGCCAGCAGCTGGGGGACGGATACGCAGTATTTT. It codes for CASSWGTDTQYF.

This chain links TRBV7-6 with TRBJ2-3, with D perhaps matching TRBD2 (5 bases). CDR3 size: 17 residues. V lost 5 bases, J lost 5 bases, and 23 bases lay in between. Germline CDR1 is SGHVS and CDR2 is FNYEAQ. CDR3 sequence (DNA): TGTGCCAGCAGCGGAGCGGTTATAAGGGATTACAGAGATACGCAGTATTTT. This codes for CASSGAVIRDYRDTQYF.

CDR3 sequence (DNA): TGTGCCAGCAGCCCCACGGTTTCTATCGGGGGGGGTGAGCAGTTCTTC. It translates to CASSPTVSIGGGEQFF. The rearrangement links TRBV7-9 to TRBJ2-1, with 8 nucleotides matching TRBD2. Germline V lookup: CDR1 SEHNR, CDR2 FQNEAQ (reference sequence). The CDR3 is 16 residues long. Trimming cost V 5 bases and J 9 bases; bases outside gene matches: 15.

The rearrangement links TRBV11-2 to TRBJ2-7; 13 positions match TRBD2. The V gene end was trimmed by 4 bases and the J gene end by 3 bases; junction bases not matched to a gene: 6. The CDR3 has 16 amino acids. Germline V gene data show CDR1 as SGHAT and CDR2 as FQNNGV. Written as DNA, the CDR3 is TGTGCCAGCAGCTCCCCACTAGCGGGAGGGCACTACGAGCAGTACTTC. This codes for CASSSPLAGGHYEQYF.

Remarks on this clone: This same CDR3 is encoded by further DNA sequences in the sample. This CDR3 is CASSQGLYEQYF. DNA for the CDR3: TGTGCCAGCAGCCAGGGACTTTACGAGCAGTACTTC. The chain links TRBV7-9 to TRBJ2-7; TRBD2 is a possible D gene (6 bases). The CDR3 sequence is 12 residues long. V gave up 5 bases and J gave up 4 bases, with 9 bases separating them. The V gene's germline CDR1 is SEHNR and CDR2 FQNEAQ (reference sequence).

The chain recombines TRBV11-2 with TRBJ1-2, with a possible D match to TRBD1 (5 bases). V was trimmed by 5 bases and J by 3 bases, leaving 13 bases between them. The CDR3 has 14 amino acids. CDR1 and CDR2 (germline): SGHAT, FQNNGV. The DNA of the CDR3 is TGTGCCAGCAGCGGGCGGGCAGGGTACTATGGCTACACCTTC. It encodes CASSGRAGYYGYTF.

This clone appeared a single time. Other DNA variants within this sample encode the same CDR3. The chain uses TRBV6-5 and TRBJ2-7, with 8 bases that match TRBD1. In germline, CDR1 is MNHEY, CDR2 SVGAGI. The CDR3 covers 13 residues. The junction had 2 bases not matched to a gene; V was cut back by 4 bases and J by 3 bases. The CDR3 DNA follows: TGTGCCAGCAGTTCGGGACAGGACTACGAGCAGTACTTC. It yields the protein CASSSGQDYEQYF.

The chain employs TRBV27 and TRBJ1-2; D not resolved. This CDR3 spans 12 amino acids. The germline gives CDR1 MNHEY, CDR2 SMNVEV (reference sequence). V shed 7 bases and J shed 6 bases, with 12 bases lying between them. For the CDR3, the DNA is TGTGCCAGCAAAGGTCCAGCGGATGGCTACACCTTC. This codes for CASKGPADGYTF.

The chain employs TRBV4-3 and TRBJ2-1; 8 nucleotides agree with TRBD2. CDR1 and CDR2 (germline): LGHNA, YSLEER. The CDR3 is 15 amino acids. After removal of 1 base from V and 6 bases from J, the junction contained 5 bases not matched to a gene. The CDR3, as DNA: TGCGCCAGCAGCCAAGGGACTAGCAAGGGCAATGAGCAGTTCTTC. This codes for CASSQGTSKGNEQFF.

The chain employs TRBV25-1 and TRBJ2-2; no firm D call. CDR3 length: 12 residues. Germline-derived CDR1 and CDR2 are MGHDK and SYGVNS. V shed 7 bases and J shed 5 bases, with 8 bases lying between them. The CDR3 spells CASTLGTGELFF. In DNA form, the CDR3 reads TGTGCCAGCACATTGGGGACCGGGGAGCTGTTTTTT.

The chain couples TRBV7-6 to TRBJ1-1; tentative D call: TRBD1 (5 bases). The CDR3 consists of 14 residues. The V end lost 1 base, the J end lost 3 bases, and 9 bases lay between the germline ends. In germline, CDR1 is SGHVS, CDR2 FNYEAQ. The DNA for the CDR3 is TGTGCCAGCAGCTTAGGGGGGTCGGACACTGAAGCTTTCTTT. Translation gives CASSLGGSDTEAFF.

CDR3 sequence: CASSVESNQPQHF. The CDR3 DNA is TGTGCCAGCAGCGTAGAAAGCAATCAGCCCCAGCATTTT. The V and J genes are TRBV9 and TRBJ1-5; D unresolved. Germline loops: CDR1 SGDLS, CDR2 YYNGEE. The CDR3 contains 13 residues. V gave up 0 bases and J gave up 1 base, with 2 bases separating them.

The gene calls are TRBV6-1 and TRBJ2-1; D is undetermined. The CDR3 is 13 residues long. Trimming took off 6 bases at V and 5 bases at J, with 11 bases between the two ends. Germline lookup yields CDR1 MNHNS and CDR2 SASEGT. CDR3 sequence: CASSGIEDNEQFF. CDR3 nucleotides: TGTGCCAGCAGCGGAATCGAGGACAATGAGCAGTTCTTC.

The V call is TRBV6-1, the J call TRBJ1-6; D not resolved. The CDR3 runs 14 residues. With 0 bases removed from V and 2 bases from J, the gap between germline ends came to 2 bases. In germline, CDR1 is MNHNS, CDR2 SASEGT. CDR3 residues: CASSEAPYNSPLHF. As DNA, the CDR3 is TGTGCCAGCAGTGAAGCTCCCTATAATTCACCCCTCCACTTT.

The V gene is TRBV27, the J gene TRBJ2-7, with TRBD2 matching over 15 bases. The CDR3 runs 19 residues. The J segment lost 0 bases and the V segment lost 5 bases, leaving 11 bases of the junction unmatched. CDR1 is MNHEY, CDR2 SMNVEV, per germline (reference sequence). The CDR3 DNA sequence: TGTGCCAGCAGTCCCCGGGGGACTAGCGGGGGGCGGTTCTCCTACGAGCAGTACTTC. Protein sequence: CASSPRGTSGGRFSYEQYF.

This rearrangement joins TRBV15 to TRBJ2-5; the D gene is possibly TRBD2 (6 bases). CDR1 and CDR2 from the germline V gene are LNHNV and YYDKDF (reference sequence). This CDR3 has 17 amino acids. V lost 3 bases to trimming and J lost 2 bases, with 19 bases between them. The CDR3 coding sequence is TGTGCCACCAGCAGTCTATTGACTAGTCCAAATCAAGAGACCCAGTACTTC. Its translation is CATSSLLTSPNQETQYF.

The gene calls are TRBV19 and TRBJ1-2; D might be TRBD1 (6 bases). This CDR3 comprises 15 residues. CDR1 is LNHDA and CDR2 is SQIVND in the germline V gene (reference sequence). V shed 3 bases and J shed 5 bases, with 16 bases lying between them. CDR3 bases: TGTGCCAGTAGTATTGACGGGGGGCAAGGGTATGGCTACACCTTC. Translating it yields CASSIDGGQGYGYTF.

The chain recombines TRBV19 with TRBJ1-2, with D tentatively TRBD1 (5 bases). Germline V gene sequence: CDR1 LNHDA, CDR2 SQIVND (reference sequence). The CDR3 consists of 16 residues. Trimming shortened V by 5 bases and J by 6 bases, and 22 bases separated the two germline ends. The CDR3 sequence is CASSVDIGRRRDGYTF. CDR3 sequence (DNA): TGTGCCAGTAGTGTGGACATAGGGAGGAGACGTGATGGCTACACCTTC.

There are a few counts of this clone. The chain recombines TRBV19 with TRBJ2-7; 8 bases fit TRBD1. The length of the CDR3 is 15 residues. Germline-derived CDR1 and CDR2 are LNHDA and SQIVND (reference sequence). The V and J ends lost 8 bases and 5 bases, in that order; junction bases with no gene match: 14. Written as DNA, the CDR3 is TGTGCCAGTGGGGCCGCGCCAGGGGGCTTCAACGAGCAGTACTTC. Encoded protein: CASGAAPGGFNEQYF.